A single sample gave rise to the 13 T cell receptor beta chains below, sequenced in a study of blood T cell repertoires in COVID-19. Produced via immunoSEQ multiplex PCR; TCRdb's table is partial and in-frame only. The top ten clones hold roughly 4% of a sample with roughly 200,000 clones, roughly 90% of them seen once. Sequenced sample: PBMCs or T cells enriched from blood (not recorded which). These receptors originate from a woman aged 25 to 45 with acute COVID-19.

The genes are TRBV7-2 and TRBJ2-3; 8 nucleotides line up with TRBD2. CDR3 length equals 17 residues. Germline CDR1 SGHTA, CDR2 FQGNSA. V shed 5 bases and J 1 base; nucleotides not matched to a gene: 11. CDR3 loop: CASSPGLAQVGTDTQYF. CDR3 sequence (DNA): TGTGCCAGCAGCCCCGGACTAGCTCAAGTGGGCACAGATACGCAGTATTTT.

This clone has just one count. The genes are TRBV29-1 and TRBJ2-1; 9 nucleotides align to TRBD1. The junction had 2 bases not matched to a gene; V was cut back by 7 bases and J by 4 bases. The CDR3 length is 12 residues. Germline V CDR1 and CDR2: SQVTM, ANQGSEA. The CDR3 loop is CSGTGEYNEQFF. In nucleotides, the CDR3 is TGCAGCGGGACAGGGGAGTACAATGAGCAGTTCTTC.

The chain has TRBV7-8 and TRBJ2-5, with 9 bases identical to TRBD1. This CDR3 has 14 residues. The germline CDR1 and CDR2 sequences are SGHVS and FQNEAQ. The junction had 4 bases not matched to a gene; V was cut back by 3 bases and J by 5 bases. CDR3 coding DNA: TGTGCCAGCAGCTTCGGGACAGGGAGGGAGACCCAGTACTTC. It specifies CASSFGTGRETQYF.

The rearrangement joins TRBV6-6 to TRBJ2-5; 7 bases fit TRBD2. Germline values: CDR1 MNHNY, CDR2 SVGAGI (reference sequence). With V trimmed by 0 bases and J by 5 bases, 0 bases remained unmatched. The length of the CDR3 is 13 residues. CDR3 region: CASSYSSGETQYF. CDR3 DNA sequence: TGTGCCAGCAGTTACTCTAGCGGGGAGACCCAGTACTTC.

The rearrangement uses TRBV7-2 and TRBJ1-6, with D tentatively TRBD1 (6 bases). Germline V gives CDR1 SGHTA, CDR2 FQGNSA. CDR3 length: 18 residues. Trimming cost V 7 bases and J 0 bases, with 19 bases left between them. The CDR3 region has the DNA TGTGCCAGCAACCAAGGGGGAGCAGGCCGCTCCTATAATTCACCCCTCCACTTT. As protein: CASNQGGAGRSYNSPLHF.

V usage is TRBV28 and J usage is TRBJ1-4; 9 nucleotides match TRBD1. Germline V lookup: CDR1 MDHEN, CDR2 SYDVKM. V was pared by 5 bases and J by 7 bases, with 8 bases of the junction left unmatched. The CDR3 contains 15 residues. CDR3 protein: CASSNTGGPFEKLFF. In DNA form, the CDR3 reads TGTGCCAGCAGTAATACAGGGGGCCCTTTTGAAAAACTGTTTTTT.

Written as DNA, the CDR3 is TGTGCCAGCAGTTCGAGGGACAGGCTAAATTCACCCCTCCACTTT. Its translation: CASSSRDRLNSPLHF. This chain connects TRBV28 to TRBJ1-6; TRBD1 matches at 8 bases. CDR3 length equals 15 residues. Germline loops: CDR1 MDHEN, CDR2 SYDVKM. Trimming cost V 4 bases and J 7 bases; bases outside gene matches: 6.

This clone came up a few times. The CDR3 loop reads CASSFFPDTQYF. For the CDR3, the DNA is TGTGCCAGCAGCTTCTTCCCAGATACGCAGTATTTT. The chain recombines TRBV11-2 with TRBJ2-3; D unresolved. This CDR3 comprises 12 residues. Trimming cost V 3 bases and J 4 bases, with 5 bases left between them. Germline CDR1 and CDR2: SGHAT and FQNNGV.

The genes are TRBV6-1 and TRBJ1-1; TRBD1 matches 9 bases. Germline assignment: CDR1 MNHNS and CDR2 SASEGT. This CDR3 has 14 amino acids. The ends lost 1 base at V and 5 bases at J; junction bases unmatched: 2. CDR3 protein: CASSEVGQGTEAFF. DNA for the CDR3: TGTGCCAGCAGTGAAGTAGGACAGGGGACTGAAGCTTTCTTT.

The chain has TRBV3-1 (or the pseudogene TRBV3-2) and TRBJ1-1; D not certain. The germline gives CDR1 LGHDT, CDR2 YNNKEL (reference sequence). The CDR3 contains 13 residues. Trimming stripped 4 bases from V and 0 bases from J, with 6 bases between. The CDR3 DNA sequence: TGTGCCAGCAGCCCGAGATTGAACACTGAAGCTTTCTTT. It specifies CASSPRLNTEAFF.

The chain carries TRBV27 and TRBJ1-6; D unresolved. Germline V lookup: CDR1 MNHEY, CDR2 SMNVEV (reference sequence). Trimming took off 6 bases at V and 8 bases at J, with 17 bases between the two ends. The CDR3 sequence is 15 residues long. CDR3 sequence: CASSRGIAVDSPLHF. The CDR3 nucleotides are TGTGCCAGCAGCAGAGGTATTGCGGTAGATTCACCCCTCCACTTT.

This chain uses TRBV4-3 with TRBJ2-7; 8 positions agree with TRBD2. The CDR3 contains 14 residues. CDR1 LGHNA and CDR2 YSLEER come from the germline V gene. Trimming cost V 4 bases and J 0 bases; bases outside gene matches: 2. This chain's CDR3 is CASSRAGGSYEQYF. CDR3 nucleotides: TGCGCCAGCAGCCGCGCGGGGGGCTCCTACGAGCAGTACTTC.

The chain is built from TRBV7-6 and TRBJ2-5, with 8 bases that match TRBD1. The trim removed 1 base at V and 5 bases at J, leaving 6 bases unmatched. This CDR3 is 15 amino acids long. Germline loops: CDR1 SGHVS, CDR2 FNYEAQ. CDR3 residues: CASSLEAGGSETQYF. CDR3 nucleotides: TGTGCCAGCAGCTTAGAGGCAGGGGGCTCGGAGACCCAGTACTTC.